This T cell receptor (beta chain) stems from a study of T cell repertoires in cytomegalovirus infection. Study in general: As its CMV epitopes, the study selected recently identified HLA-C-restricted and well-studied HLA-B-restricted targets. Indications came from public TCR beta signatures; they pointed to CMV infection and to a matching HLA type. Findings and caveats of the study: HLA-C-restricted CMV-specific TCR beta clonotypes prevailed in the ex vivo response. Accumulated public TCR beta family frequency recognized individuals carrying CMV together with the relevant HLA.

The germline gives CDR1 MNHNS, CDR2 SASEGT. CDR3 size: 16 residues. Trimming cost V 5 bases and J 5 bases, with 19 bases left between them. TCRdb reanalysed the reads using MiXCR and keeps one entry per CDR3 protein. The table has some 920,000 distinct CDR3 sequences, 25% to 40% seen once. Worth noting for this clonotype: Its antigen is not identified.

Here the sequenced sample was cultured CD8+ T cells from PBMCs, taken from culture after CMV antigen stimulation. This chain uses TRBV6-1 with TRBJ2-1, with TRBD2 as a possible D gene (5 bases). The TCR sequence derives from a human donor in good health (CMV status not recorded). Some clones in this sample may be carry-over from other donors' samples. The CDR3 loop is CASSFELVGYDNEQFF. The CDR3 DNA reads TGTGCCAGCAGTTTTGAACTAGTGGGGTACGACAATGAGCAGTTCTTC.